This T cell receptor beta chain was sequenced during a study of blood T cell repertoires in COVID-19. Across the study: T cells, B-cell-depleted T cells, or PBMCs provided the cDNA or gDNA that served as material.

Only in-frame clones appear in the TCRdb table, and some are missing; sequencing was by immunoSEQ multiplex PCR. Here the sample spans a few hundred thousand clones, roughly 87% being singletons. Researchers sorted participants into cohorts using their self-reported clinical history. This CDR3 is 14 amino acids long. Germline V gene sequence: CDR1 MNHEY, CDR2 SVGAGI. Trimming cost V 6 bases and J 6 bases, with 16 bases left between them. The TCR sequence derives from a woman aged 18-29 years who had recovered from COVID-19. Material: PBMCs or T cells enriched from blood (not recorded which). The chain couples TRBV6-5 to TRBJ2-3; D not certain. CDR3 sequence (DNA): TGTGCCAGCAGCGATCCCAACTCCTGGGATACGCAGTATTTT. Protein sequence: CASSDPNSWDTQYF.